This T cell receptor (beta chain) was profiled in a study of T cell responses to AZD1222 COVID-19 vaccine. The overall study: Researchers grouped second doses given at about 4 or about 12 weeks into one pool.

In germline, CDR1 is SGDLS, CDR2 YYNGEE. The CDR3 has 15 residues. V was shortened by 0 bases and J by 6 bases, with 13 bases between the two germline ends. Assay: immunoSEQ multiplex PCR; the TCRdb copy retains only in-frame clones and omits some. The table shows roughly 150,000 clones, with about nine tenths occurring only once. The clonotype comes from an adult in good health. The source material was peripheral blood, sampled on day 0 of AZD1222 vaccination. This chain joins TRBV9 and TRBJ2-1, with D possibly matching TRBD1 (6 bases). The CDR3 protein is CASSVVGAPANEQFF. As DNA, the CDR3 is TGTGCCAGCAGCGTAGTGGGGGCTCCGGCCAATGAGCAGTTCTTC.